This entry concerns a single T cell receptor beta chain. This clonotype was seen many times. Its antigen target is currently unknown. Base qualities are not at hand, and no much larger clone is one base apart. The library came from PCR. Data came from an Illumina HiSeq 2500. TCR libraries were prepared with molecular barcoding, using unique molecular identifiers to normalize TCRbeta repertoire quantification. The raw public reads went through TCRdb reprocessing: fastp at Q25, MiXCR clone calling, in-frame beta chains kept. Identical CDR3 protein sequences are pooled into one entry, listed with their most common genes and DNA. A total of a few hundred thousand distinct CDR3 sequences appear in this sample, approximately 11% of them only once. Jointly, the top ten make up approximately 5% of the sample. This specimen belongs to a study of T-cell reconstitution after alpha-beta-depleted transplantation in children (dated by TCRdb to about 2016). Concerning the study at large: T-cell immune reconstitution after TCRalphabeta/CD19-depleted allogeneic hematopoietic cell transplantation in children was quantitatively tracked in the study by means of TCR repertoire profiling.

The starting material was PBMCs from the stem cell graft donor, obtained from the stem cell graft. The TCR comes from a human donor who donated a stem cell graft to a child with acute myeloid leukemia.

The CDR3 loop reads CSALGTSGYNEQFF. The bases read TGCAGTGCCTTGGGGACTAGCGGATACAATGAGCAGTTCTTC. The rearranged segments are TRBV20-1 and TRBJ2-1; the central 11 bases match TRBD2. The CDR3, from cysteine to phenylalanine, totals 14 residues. Solely the CDR3 DNA is kept, with 42 bases framed from the first base. CDR1 and CDR2 are read off the germline V gene (reference sequence) as DFQATT and SNEGSKA. For this chain, trimming is 6 bases at the V end and 4 bases at the J end, and the number of junction bases without a gene match is 5.